The rows below give T cell receptor beta chains drawn from one sample of a study of blood T cell repertoires in COVID-19. Sequencing used immunoSEQ multiplex PCR; TCRdb keeps in-frame clones, though not all of them. Counted here are roughly 410,000 clones, approximately 88% occurring once; the ten biggest clones make up 1% to 1.5%. The sample comprised peripheral blood. The receptors originated from a man aged 35-49 years with acute or convalescent COVID-19. CDR3s include the opening cysteine and the closing phenylalanine or tryptophan. The D gene is left open where the match is weak. Clone size is stated in some rows and not others, as once, few, many or a class when expanded.

18	.	TRBV28	TRBJ2-6	.	CASSYLRDTYSGANVLTF	TGTGCCAGCAGTTACCTCCGGGACACATACTCTGGGGCCAACGTCCTGACTTTC
15	.	TRBV27	TRBJ2-7	.	CASSWFGGSSYEQYF	TGTGCCAGCAGTTGGTTCGGTGGGAGCTCCTACGAGCAGTACTTC
15	.	TRBV18	TRBJ2-7	TRBD2	CASSSLAGATYEQYF	TGTGCCAGCTCATCCCTAGCGGGAGCGACCTACGAGCAGTACTTC
15	.	TRBV5-4	TRBJ1-2	.	CASSHDRGPYYGYTF	TGTGCCAGCAGCCATGACCGGGGTCCTTACTATGGCTACACCTTC
15	.	TRBV3-1/TRBV3-2	TRBJ2-7	.	CASSQVSRGDYEQYF	TGTGCCAGCAGCCAAGTTTCCAGGGGGGACTACGAGCAGTACTTC
15	.	TRBV5-1	TRBJ1-2	TRBD1	CASSLEAGGDYGYTF	TGCGCCAGCAGCTTGGAGGCAGGGGGCGACTATGGCTACACCTTC
13	.	TRBV3-1/TRBV3-2	TRBJ1-1	.	CASSPKGDTEAFF	TGTGCCAGCAGCCCCAAGGGGGACACTGAAGCTTTCTTT
9	.	TRBV28	TRBJ1-6	TRBD1	CGVGQGLHF	TGCGGAGTTGGACAGGGTCTCCACTTT
15	.	TRBV4-2	TRBJ1-1	.	CASSQEEGIGTEAFF	TGTGCCAGCAGCCAAGAGGAGGGTATTGGCACTGAAGCTTTCTTT
16	.	TRBV7-3	TRBJ1-1	TRBD1	CASSSAGGVTGTEAFF	TGTGCCAGCAGCTCCGCAGGGGGCGTCACGGGAACTGAAGCTTTCTTT
17	once	TRBV28	TRBJ2-3	TRBD1	CASSLLGTGFSTDTQYF	TGTGCCAGCAGTTTATTGGGGACAGGGTTCAGCACAGATACGCAGTATTTT
15	.	TRBV5-5	TRBJ1-1	.	CASSLSPGRGTEAFF	TGTGCCAGCAGCTTGAGCCCCGGGCGGGGGACTGAAGCTTTCTTT
12	once	TRBV7-9	TRBJ1-2	TRBD1	CASDRGRNGYTF	TGTGCCAGCGACAGGGGGCGAAATGGCTACACCTTC
16	.	TRBV3-1/TRBV3-2	TRBJ1-5	.	CASSQASVRGSQPQHF	TGTGCCAGCAGCCAAGCCTCTGTGAGGGGGAGTCAGCCCCAGCATTTT
13	.	TRBV19	TRBJ1-4	.	CAIRGLNNEKLFF	TGTGCCATACGGGGACTAAACAATGAAAAACTGTTTTTT
16	.	TRBV9	TRBJ1-2	TRBD1	CASSVGQGAAFYGYTF	TGTGCCAGCAGCGTAGGACAGGGTGCCGCATTCTATGGCTACACCTTC
16	.	TRBV9	TRBJ1-1	.	CASSDNRESGGTEAFF	TGTGCCAGCAGTGACAACAGGGAGAGCGGGGGCACTGAAGCTTTCTTT
19	.	TRBV5-3	TRBJ1-2	TRBD1	CARSSDRDRGPLVRDGYTF	TGTGCCAGAAGCTCGGACCGGGACAGGGGGCCGCTGGTGAGGGATGGCTACACCTTC
13	.	TRBV11-2	TRBJ2-7	.	CATGGTPGGEQYF	TGTGCCACCGGAGGGACACCGGGGGGCGAGCAGTACTTC
17	.	TRBV27	TRBJ2-2	TRBD2	CASSLGSAGGSTGELFF	TGTGCCAGCAGTTTAGGGAGTGCGGGAGGAAGCACCGGGGAGCTGTTTTTT
17	.	TRBV15	TRBJ2-5	TRBD2	CATSRGGLAGWQETQYF	TGTGCCACCAGCAGAGGAGGACTAGCGGGTTGGCAAGAGACCCAGTACTTC
14	.	TRBV2	TRBJ1-3	.	CASSEIRSGNTIYF	TGTGCCAGCAGTGAAATACGGTCTGGAAACACCATATATTTT
17	once	TRBV28	TRBJ1-4	.	CATLTLRESSTNEKLFF	TGTGCCACCTTGACACTCAGGGAATCCTCGACTAATGAAAAACTGTTTTTT
16	.	TRBV27	TRBJ1-1	.	CASSVTLGLSNTEAFF	TGTGCCAGCAGTGTTACCCTGGGACTGTCGAACACTGAAGCTTTCTTT
15	.	TRBV3-1/TRBV3-2	TRBJ1-4	.	CASSSYGGVGEKLFF	TGTGCCAGCAGCTCCTACGGAGGGGTTGGAGAAAAACTGTTTTTT
16	.	TRBV5-1	TRBJ2-5	.	CASSLSRVGGGETQYF	TGCGCCAGCAGCTTATCTCGGGTTGGTGGCGGAGAGACCCAGTACTTC
16	.	TRBV9	TRBJ2-1	TRBD1	CASSVRGQGSYNEQFF	TGTGCCAGCAGCGTCAGAGGACAGGGGAGCTACAATGAGCAGTTCTTC
14	.	TRBV2	TRBJ2-4	.	CASSLARSLNIQYF	TGTGCCAGCAGTTTAGCGCGTAGCTTAAACATTCAGTACTTC
13	.	TRBV5-1	TRBJ2-7	TRBD1	CASSLEGTGKQYF	TGCGCCAGCAGCTTGGAGGGGACAGGGAAGCAGTACTTC
18	few	TRBV28	TRBJ2-7	TRBD2	CASLPRDYNHPSSYEQYF	TGTGCCAGCCTTCCCCGGGACTACAATCATCCTAGCTCCTACGAGCAGTACTTC
17	.	TRBV18	TRBJ2-3	.	CASSPRPGREIPDTQYF	TGTGCCAGCTCACCACGACCGGGACGGGAGATTCCAGATACGCAGTATTTT
14	.	TRBV6-5	TRBJ1-2	.	CASSYSGTPGGYTF	TGTGCCAGCAGTTACTCGGGCACCCCGGGAGGCTACACCTTC
13	.	TRBV28	TRBJ1-1	.	CASIGVMNTEAFF	TGTGCCAGCATCGGGGTTATGAACACTGAAGCTTTCTTT
11	.	TRBV30	TRBJ2-7	.	CAWSTGYEQYF	TGTGCCTGGAGTACTGGCTACGAGCAGTACTTC
14	.	TRBV9	TRBJ2-2	.	CASSESLSTGELFF	TGTGCCAGCAGCGAGAGTTTGTCGACCGGGGAGCTGTTTTTT
16	.	TRBV11-2	TRBJ2-7	TRBD2	CASSLVGAGAAYEQYF	TGTGCCAGCAGCTTAGTAGGGGCGGGAGCTGCCTACGAGCAGTACTTC
17	.	TRBV30	TRBJ1-1	.	CAWRYAVGFEVNTEAFF	TGTGCCTGGCGCTACGCAGTGGGTTTTGAGGTCAACACTGAAGCTTTCTTT
16	few	TRBV2	TRBJ2-1	TRBD2	CASSEELAGAYNEQFF	TGTGCCAGCAGTGAAGAGCTGGCGGGGGCCTACAATGAGCAGTTCTTC
14	.	TRBV10-3	TRBJ2-1	TRBD1	CAISSTGMGNEQFF	TGTGCCATCAGTTCGACAGGGATGGGGAATGAGCAGTTCTTC
15	.	TRBV18	TRBJ2-1	TRBD2	CASSPGAGVFGEQFF	TGTGCCAGCTCACCCGGGGCGGGAGTGTTTGGTGAGCAGTTCTTC
14	.	TRBV9	TRBJ2-1	.	CASSVAGPYNEQFF	TGTGCCAGCAGCGTAGCCGGTCCCTACAATGAGCAGTTCTTC
15	.	TRBV7-8	TRBJ2-7	.	CASSSLGSGFGEQYF	TGTGCCAGCAGCTCACTCGGATCCGGGTTTGGAGAGCAGTACTTC
16	few	TRBV28	TRBJ1-4	.	CATHPISPGGIQKLFF	TGTGCCACCCATCCCATTTCCCCGGGAGGTATACAAAAACTGTTTTTT
15	.	TRBV10-3	TRBJ1-2	TRBD1	CAISESGTASYGYTF	TGTGCCATCAGTGAGTCTGGGACAGCGAGCTATGGCTACACCTTC
15	.	TRBV19	TRBJ2-7	TRBD1	CASRSRTGGGYEQYF	TGTGCCAGTAGAAGCCGGACAGGGGGCGGGTACGAGCAGTACTTC
14	few	TRBV7-7	TRBJ2-7	.	CASSLGTGSYEQYF	TGTGCTAGCAGCTTAGGAACGGGGAGTTACGAGCAGTACTTC
18	.	TRBV24-1	TRBJ2-6	TRBD1	CATSSGGQGLTGANVLTF	TGTGCCACCAGCAGCGGGGGACAGGGGTTGACTGGGGCCAACGTCCTGACTTTC
13	.	TRBV7-6	TRBJ2-7	TRBD2	CASSSGLGDEQYF	TGTGCCAGCAGCTCGGGACTAGGAGACGAGCAGTACTTC
12	.	TRBV7-6	TRBJ2-1	.	CASSLGGDEQFF	TGTGCCAGCAGCTTAGGAGGAGATGAGCAGTTCTTC
16	.	TRBV19	TRBJ1-5	.	CASSMVGGMANQPQHF	TGTGCCAGTAGTATGGTCGGGGGTATGGCCAATCAGCCCCAGCATTTT
16	.	TRBV3-1/TRBV3-2	TRBJ2-1	TRBD2	CASSPSGTSTDNEQFF	TGTGCCAGCAGCCCGTCCGGGACTAGCACCGACAATGAGCAGTTCTTC
14	.	TRBV5-1	TRBJ2-4	.	CASSPGQIKNIQYF	TGCGCCAGCAGCCCTGGACAGATAAAAAACATTCAGTACTTC
14	once	TRBV3-1/TRBV3-2	TRBJ2-3	TRBD2	CASSQGGGPDTQYF	TGTGCCAGCAGCCAAGGCGGGGGGCCAGATACGCAGTATTTT